Listed below are T cell receptor beta chains from one sample, sequenced in a study of cytomegalovirus exposure and HLA in healthy donors. Libraries were prepared by immunoSEQ multiplex PCR; TCRdb keeps only in-frame clonotypes and omits some of them. The profile covers tens of thousands of clones, with 75% to 85% appearing a single time and 3.5% to 4% taken by the ten largest. The sequenced material came from PBMCs. All receptors derive from a woman between 40 and 50 years old in good health and CMV-seronegative. Each CDR3 is given with its conserved first and last residue. A D gene is named only where the DNA matches it firmly. A clone size is listed for some rows: how often the clone was seen (once, few, many), or a class if it is expanded.

j_call d_call clone_size v_call cdr3_aa cdr3_nt
TRBJ1-2 - - TRBV28 CASSLYTGNYGYTF TGTGCCAGCAGTTTATATACGGGAAATTATGGCTACACCTTC
TRBJ1-1 - - TRBV6-1 CATLGGALSTEAFF TGTGCCACCCTAGGGGGGGCTTTGAGTACTGAAGCTTTCTTT
TRBJ1-1 TRBD1 - TRBV19 CASSTGQGFTEALF TGTGCCAGTAGTACGGGACAGGGTTTCACTGAAGCTCTCTTT
TRBJ2-2 TRBD2 - TRBV5-4 CASSHQGRGGITGELFF TGTGCCAGCAGCCATCAAGGCCGGGGGGGCATCACCGGGGAGCTGTTTTTT
TRBJ1-4 - - TRBV19 CASSIRTGSEKLFF TGTGCCAGTAGTATAAGAACGGGATCGGAAAAACTGTTTTTT
TRBJ2-3 TRBD1 few TRBV19 CASSSRDRGYTDTQYF TGTGCCAGTAGTAGTCGTGACAGGGGTTACACAGATACGCAGTATTTT
TRBJ2-7 - - TRBV5-1 CASSLRSQLALRGYEQYF TGCGCCAGCAGCCTACGAAGCCAACTAGCCCTCCGTGGCTACGAGCAGTACTTC
TRBJ2-7 TRBD2 - TRBV9 CASSLTSGGATLGEQYF TGTGCCAGCAGCCTTACTAGCGGGGGGGCGACTCTAGGTGAGCAGTACTTC
TRBJ2-5 - - TRBV7-2 CASSSRVVRTQYF TGTGCCAGCAGCTCCAGGGTTGTGAGGACCCAGTACTTC
TRBJ2-7 TRBD2 - TRBV27 CTSSTVSGGFYEQYF TGTACCAGCAGCACGGTGAGCGGGGGATTCTACGAGCAGTACTTC
TRBJ1-2 TRBD1 - TRBV29-1 CSVEDQGQTYGYTF TGCAGCGTTGAAGACCAGGGACAGACCTATGGCTACACCTTC
TRBJ1-2 TRBD1 - TRBV5-4 CASSAKTGGTYGYTF TGTGCCAGCAGCGCTAAGACAGGGGGCACCTATGGCTACACCTTC
TRBJ1-5 - - TRBV6-5 CASSSRGGSNQPQHF TGTGCCAGCAGTTCAAGGGGGGGGAGCAATCAGCCCCAGCATTTT
TRBJ1-6 TRBD1 - TRBV29-1 CSVARDRASPLNF TGCAGCGTTGCGAGGGACAGGGCCTCACCCCTCAACTTT
TRBJ2-7 - - TRBV6-5 CASSYGGQETPYEQYF TGTGCCAGCAGTTACGGTGGCCAAGAAACGCCCTACGAGCAGTACTTC
TRBJ2-2 - - TRBV5-4 CASSLAAEAGELFF TGTGCCAGCAGCTTGGCGGCAGAGGCCGGGGAGCTGTTTTTT
TRBJ2-1 TRBD2 - TRBV30 CAWSELAGGTTFFNEQFF TGTGCCTGGAGCGAACTAGCGGGGGGTACTACCTTCTTCAATGAGCAGTTCTTC
TRBJ1-2 TRBD1 - TRBV28 CASSRPGGGGYTF TGTGCCAGCAGTAGGCCAGGGGGCGGTGGCTACACCTTC
TRBJ1-4 - - TRBV7-9 CASSLASREWEKLFF TGTGCCAGCAGCCTAGCAAGCAGGGAATGGGAAAAACTGTTTTTT
TRBJ1-4 TRBD1 - TRBV7-9 CASSPTGGIYEKLFF TGTGCCAGCAGCCCTACAGGGGGAATATATGAAAAACTGTTTTTT
TRBJ2-7 - - TRBV11-2 CASSLVHYEQYF TGTGCCAGCAGCTTAGTCCACTACGAGCAGTACTTC
TRBJ1-5 - - TRBV5-1 CASSLGGGANQPQHF TGCGCCAGCAGCTTGGGGGGGGGCGCGAATCAGCCCCAGCATTTT
TRBJ2-2 TRBD2 - TRBV5-4 CASSLWELAAAGELFF TGTGCCAGCAGCTTATGGGAACTAGCGGCGGCCGGGGAGCTGTTTTTT
TRBJ1-2 - once TRBV6-5 CASSLQGGANGYTF TGTGCCAGCAGCTTACAGGGTGGAGCGAATGGCTACACCTTC
TRBJ2-1 TRBD1 - TRBV4-3 CASSQEISTGSSYNEQFF TGCGCCAGCAGCCAAGAGATTTCGACAGGGAGCTCCTACAATGAGCAGTTCTTC
TRBJ2-2 TRBD2 - TRBV7-6 CASSSRLAGGNTGELFF TGTGCCAGCAGCTCCCGACTAGCGGGGGGGAACACCGGGGAGCTGTTTTTT
TRBJ2-5 TRBD2 - TRBV5-1 CASSAGGSGGETQYF TGCGCCAGCAGCGCCGGGGGTAGCGGGGGCGAGACCCAGTACTTC
TRBJ1-5 - - TRBV9 CASSVTGSQPQHF TGTGCCAGCAGCGTAACGGGGAGTCAGCCCCAGCATTTT
TRBJ1-5 - - TRBV28 CASSTRGSNQPQHF TGTGCCAGCAGTACTCGGGGGAGCAATCAGCCCCAGCATTTT
TRBJ2-2 - - TRBV5-1 CASSLEGRVNTGELFF TGCGCCAGCAGCTTGGAGGGCAGGGTGAACACCGGGGAGCTGTTTTTT
TRBJ1-1 TRBD1 - TRBV5-6 CASRRTGANTEAFF TGTGCCAGCAGGAGGACAGGGGCGAACACTGAAGCTTTCTTT
TRBJ1-1 - few TRBV5-1 CASLPTPDRDYAFF TGCGCCAGTCTACCTACCCCGGACCGGGACTATGCTTTCTTT
TRBJ2-1 - - TRBV25-1 CASSALFHGEQFF TGTGCCAGCAGTGCCCTTTTTCACGGTGAGCAGTTCTTC